The clone carrying this T cell receptor beta chain was detected once. The antigen is not known. The sample originates from a study of T cell repertoires in cytomegalovirus infection. Trimming left V 6 bases short and J 4 bases short, with 22 bases between. The germline V gene has CDR1 ENHRY and CDR2 SYGVKD. The CDR3 covers 16 residues. TCRdb re-derived calls from the reads in MiXCR, one entry per CDR3 protein. The table lists approximately 910,000 distinct CDR3 sequences, roughly 31% of them singletons. The specimen was cultured CD8+ T cells from PBMCs, collected from culture after CMV antigen stimulation. This chain links TRBV10-3 with TRBJ2-7; weak D call: TRBD2 (7 bases). The receptor was derived from a human donor in good health (CMV status not recorded). Some clones in this sample may be carry-over from other donors' samples. The CDR3 DNA reads TGTGCCATCAGAAGGACAGTTCGTGGCGGGGGTTACGAGCAGTACTTC. It specifies CAIRRTVRGGGYEQYF.